These 3 T cell receptor beta chains share one sample of origin, sequenced in a study of molecular identifiers for immune sequencing clone quantification. TCRdb reanalysed the PCR reads using MiXCR and keeps one entry per CDR3 protein. The sample has approximately 500,000 distinct CDR3 sequences, about 25% seen once. Material: naive CD8+ T cells from blood, with Jurkat cell RNA spiked in. The subset was: FACS-sorted CD8+CD4-CCR7+CD45RA+ naive T cells. The receptors derive from a human donor in good health. Some libraries in this study had Jurkat cell RNA spiked in.

The V and J genes are TRBV27 and TRBJ1-6; maybe TRBD1 (5 bases). The V gene lost 6 bases and the J gene lost 5 bases, with 17 bases spanning the gap. The germline V gene encodes CDR1 MNHEY and CDR2 SMNVEV (reference sequence). CDR3 length equals 16 residues. Here the CDR3 reads CASSPVRDVHNSPLHF. The CDR3, as DNA: TGTGCCAGCAGCCCTGTTCGGGACGTACATAATTCACCCCTCCACTTT.

Only a few counts were recorded for this clonotype. The V call is TRBV27, the J call TRBJ1-5; D might be TRBD1 (5 bases). Trimming left V 6 bases short and J 7 bases short, with 16 bases between. Germline V gene lookup returns CDR1 MNHEY and CDR2 SMNVEV (reference sequence). The CDR3 length is 14 residues. The CDR3 loop reads CASREGVGGQPQHF. The DNA of the CDR3 is TGTGCCAGCAGAGAAGGGGTCGGGGGACAGCCCCAGCATTTT.

V usage is TRBV3-1 and J usage is TRBJ2-7; 12 bases are shared with TRBD2. Germline assignment: CDR1 LGHDT and CDR2 YNNKEL (reference sequence). This CDR3 spans 14 amino acids. J was trimmed by 7 bases and V by 4 bases; bases with no gene match: 5. CDR3 sequence: CASSLRLAGVEQYF. The DNA of the CDR3 is TGTGCCAGCAGCCTACGACTAGCGGGGGTAGAGCAGTACTTC.